One sample yielded the 20 T cell receptor beta chains listed below, sequenced in a study of human T cells and chemical hapten exposure. TCRdb called the RACE reads again in MiXCR, with one record for every CDR3 protein. The table has some 90,000 distinct CDR3 sequences, 8.5% seen once. Time point: pre-sensitization, week 0. Stated treatment: therapeutic diphenylcyclopropenone sensitization with weekly scalp DPC. The sample here was whole blood, taken in connection with sensitization to the hapten diphenylcyclopropenone (DPC). These receptor sequences come from a man aged 40-50 years with alopecia areata. Some clones in this sample may be carry-over from other donors' samples.

This clonotype occurred a few times. The chain carries TRBV12-3 or TRBV12-4 and TRBJ2-7; no firm D call. The CDR3 is 12 amino acids. Trimming stripped 10 bases from V and 3 bases from J, with 13 bases between. This chain's CDR3 is CAILKPHYEQYV. CDR3 DNA: TGTGCCATCCTAAAACCCCACTACGAGCAGTACGTC.

This chain connects TRBV24-1 to TRBJ2-3; TRBD2 agrees at 12 bases. From germline, CDR1 is KGHDR and CDR2 SFDVKD. The junction had 11 bases not matched to a gene; V was cut back by 5 bases and J by 6 bases. CDR3 length: 17 residues. The CDR3 loop is CATSGPTSGRAPDTQYF. DNA of the CDR3: TGTGCCACCAGTGGTCCGACTAGCGGGAGAGCCCCGGATACGCAGTATTTT.

This clonotype was detected a few times. The chain employs TRBV6-2 or TRBV6-3 and TRBJ1-1; D gene uncertain. This CDR3 has 14 residues. Germline loops: CDR1 MNHEY, CDR2 SVGEGT. The V end was cut by 3 bases, the J end by 6 bases, with 14 bases between. CDR3 residues: CASSYKGGSAEAFF. CDR3 DNA: TGTGCCAGCAGTTATAAGGGAGGATCCGCTGAAGCTTTCTTT.

This clonotype was detected only a few times. In nucleotides, the CDR3 is TGTGCCAGCAGGCCGGGGGGAGTCTCCTACGAGCAGTACTTC. Its translation is CASRPGGVSYEQYF. The chain recombines TRBV6-5 with TRBJ2-7; 7 nucleotides line up with TRBD2. Trimming took 6 bases from V and 0 from J; bases not matched to a gene: 5. This CDR3 contains 14 residues. Germline assignment: CDR1 MNHEY and CDR2 SVGAGI.

There are many counts of this clonotype. V usage is TRBV11-3 and J usage is TRBJ2-3; D is unresolved. Looked up from germline, CDR1 is SGHNT and CDR2 is YENEEA. The CDR3 has 16 residues. V gave up 2 bases and J gave up 0 bases, with 12 bases separating them. CDR3 DNA: TGTGCCAGCAGCTTATCGTTTCCGGTTAGCACAGATACGCAGTATTTT. Amino acids: CASSLSFPVSTDTQYF.

The chain has TRBV4-2 and TRBJ1-2, with D possibly TRBD1 on 6 matching bases. The CDR3 runs 15 residues. Trimming took off 3 bases at V and 8 bases at J, with 19 bases between the two ends. Germline CDR1 is LGHNA and CDR2 is YNFKEQ. The CDR3 coding sequence is TGTGCCAGCAGCCAGGGGGGGCTTCCCTTGCAGGGCTACACCTTC. Translation: CASSQGGLPLQGYTF.

In its sample, this clonotype was seen many times. CDR3 region: CASSLNSGTDTQYF. CDR3 sequence (DNA): TGTGCCAGCAGCTTAAATAGCGGCACAGATACGCAGTATTTT. The genes are TRBV7-3 and TRBJ2-3, with D possibly matching TRBD2 (5 bases). The CDR3 has 14 residues. The V end was cut by 1 base, the J end by 1 base, with 6 bases between. Germline CDR1 and CDR2: SGHTA and FQGTGA.

This clonotype was recorded at least ten times. V gene TRBV28 combines with J gene TRBJ2-7; a weak D match, TRBD1 (5 bases). Trimming stripped 8 bases from V and 4 bases from J, with 18 bases between. Per germline, CDR1 MDHEN and CDR2 SYDVKM. CDR3 length: 14 amino acids. The CDR3 DNA reads as TGTGCCAGCGTTCGGCAGGGCGAACGGTACGAGCAGTACTTC. Its translation is CASVRQGERYEQYF.

This clonotype has ten or more counts. The CDR3 here is CASSQQLVFYNEQFF. The CDR3 coding sequence is TGTGCCAGCAGCCAGCAACTAGTTTTCTACAATGAGCAGTTCTTC. This chain links TRBV3-1 with TRBJ2-1; a possible D gene is TRBD2 (5 bases). Between the trimmed V and J ends, which lost 3 bases and 3 bases, there was a span of 12 bases. The CDR3 is 15 amino acids. Germline assignment: CDR1 LGHDT and CDR2 YNNKEL (reference sequence).

This clonotype appeared a few times. The genes are TRBV6-1 and TRBJ1-1; no clear D gene. The V gene's germline CDR1 is MNHNS and CDR2 SASEGT. The V end was cut by 8 bases, the J end by 8 bases, with 9 bases between. CDR3 length: 10 amino acids. CDR3 loop: CASRPQEAFF. CDR3 DNA sequence: TGTGCCAGCCGCCCCCAAGAAGCTTTCTTT.

This clonotype was picked up many times. The CDR3 is CSVLDSSNQPQHF. The CDR3 nucleotides are TGCAGCGTACTTGACAGTAGCAATCAGCCCCAGCATTTT. The J gene is TRBJ1-5, the V gene TRBV29-1; weak D call: TRBD1 (5 bases). CDR3 size: 13 residues. CDR1 is SQVTM, CDR2 ANQGSEA, per germline. Trimming took off 6 bases at V and 0 bases at J, with 9 bases between the two ends.

The chain combines TRBV9 with TRBJ2-1; possible D gene TRBD2, 5 bases. Trimming cost V 0 bases and J 11 bases, with 18 bases left between them. CDR3 length: 15 amino acids. Germline-derived CDR1 and CDR2 are SGDLS and YYNGEE. The CDR3 DNA sequence: TGTGCCAGCAGCGTAGGTGAGCGGACCCCTATAAAGCAGTTCTTC. It yields the protein CASSVGERTPIKQFF.

This chain connects TRBV7-2 to TRBJ2-7; 10 bases are a match to TRBD2. V trimming: 1 base; J trimming: 4 bases; junction bases outside the gene matches: 4. Germline V gene sequence: CDR1 SGHTA, CDR2 FQGNSA. The CDR3 extends over 15 amino acids. The CDR3 sequence: CASSLVGTSVYEQYV. CDR3 DNA sequence: TGTGCCAGCAGCTTAGTCGGGACTAGCGTTTACGAGCAGTACGTC.

There are a few counts of this clonotype. The genes are TRBV19 and TRBJ2-7; D remains ambiguous. The CDR3 has 11 residues. In germline, CDR1 is LNHDA, CDR2 SQIVND (reference sequence). V lost 4 bases and J 3 bases, leaving 4 bases between the germline ends. This CDR3 reads CASSSFYEQYV. Here the CDR3 DNA reads TGTGCCAGTAGTAGTTTCTACGAGCAGTACGTC.

The rearrangement joins TRBV30 to TRBJ2-7; 8 nucleotides line up with TRBD1. The CDR3 is 13 residues long. Germline assignment: CDR1 GTSNPN and CDR2 SVGIG (reference sequence). V was clipped by 2 bases and J by 2 bases; unmatched bases: 2. CDR3 coding DNA: TGTGCCTGGAGTATGGGACAGGCCTACGAGCAGTACGTC. Its translation is CAWSMGQAYEQYV.

The chain combines TRBV19 with TRBJ1-1; D possibly corresponds to TRBD1 (5 bases). The germline V and J ends were trimmed by 5 bases and 1 base, with 11 bases remaining between them. Germline V lookup: CDR1 LNHDA, CDR2 SQIVND (reference sequence). The CDR3 is 14 amino acids. The CDR3, as DNA: TGTGCCAGTAGTGATGGGGGATCGAACACTGAAGCTTTCTTT. Translated, it gives CASSDGGSNTEAFF.

The chain joins TRBV19 to TRBJ2-4; 9 bases fit TRBD1. The trim removed 3 bases at V and 0 bases at J, leaving 12 bases unmatched. Germline CDR1 and CDR2: LNHDA and SQIVND (reference sequence). This CDR3 region has 19 residues. The CDR3 nucleotides are TGTGCCAGTAGTATTTTCGGGACAGGGAGTATCGGAGCCAAAAACATTCAGTACTTC. The encoded protein is CASSIFGTGSIGAKNIQYF.

This clonotype was observed many times. The chain carries TRBV29-1 and TRBJ2-7; 10 bases line up with TRBD1. In germline, CDR1 is SQVTM, CDR2 ANQGSEA. There are 13 residues in the CDR3. Trimming at V came to 0 bases and at J to 8 bases, leaving 4 bases not matched to a gene. The CDR3 coding sequence is TGCAGCGTTGAAGAGGGACAGGGGTACAAGCAGTACTTC. Its translation is CSVEEGQGYKQYF.

This clonotype was seen repeatedly, ten times or more. This chain connects TRBV28 to TRBJ1-5; TRBD1 agrees at 8 bases. Trimming removed 4 bases from V and 1 base from J; junction bases left unmatched: 9. The CDR3 is 17 amino acids. Germline CDR1 reads MDHEN; CDR2 reads SYDVKM. The CDR3 DNA reads TGTGCCAGCAGTTCCTCTGGACAGGGTTTAAGCAATCAGCCCCAGCATTTT. It translates to CASSSSGQGLSNQPQHF.

This chain connects TRBV11-3 to TRBJ2-2; 9 bases fit TRBD1. This CDR3 has 16 residues. CDR1 is SGHNT, CDR2 YENEEA, per germline. Trimming took 5 bases from V and 4 from J; bases not matched to a gene: 8. The CDR3 DNA is TGTGCCAGCAGCCCGCGGACAGGGGTTGGCACCGGGGAGCTGTTTTTT. Translated, it gives CASSPRTGVGTGELFF.